The sequence of this T cell receptor beta chain was determined in a study of T cells in localized non-small cell lung cancer. The study's findings and limits: Uninvolved adjacent lung showed higher T cell clonality than tumor.

Measured with immunoSEQ multiplex PCR; TCRdb has only the in-frame clones, and not every one. The repertoire holds about 20,000 clones, with about 89% as singletons. In regard to this clone: Its antigen remains unknown.

V was pared by 0 bases and J by 3 bases, with 10 bases between. CDR1 and CDR2 from the germline V gene are SGHRS and YFSETQ. The CDR3 runs to 14 residues. The clonotype originates from a man aged 40-75 years with stage II squamous cell lung carcinoma. The V and J genes are TRBV5-1 and TRBJ2-7; D gene uncertain. This material consisted of PBMCs, taken before any cancer treatment. The chain's CDR3 is CASSLESLVYEQYF. In nucleotides, the CDR3 is TGCGCCAGCAGCTTGGAGTCTCTGGTCTACGAGCAGTACTTC.